Listed here are 5 T cell receptor beta chains from one sample, sequenced in a study of T cells in Graves' hyperthyroidism and ophthalmopathy. TCR beta CDR3 regions were amplified from RNA transcripts. In the first-round RT-PCR of the TCR CDR3, the HTBI primer set was used. TCRdb re-called the multiplex PCR reads with MiXCR, one entry per CDR3 protein. The repertoire holds some 700,000 distinct CDR3 sequences, with roughly a sixth as singletons. The sample comprised blood. These receptors came from a man in his fifties with Graves' hyperthyroidism.

V usage is TRBV7-2 and J usage is TRBJ2-1; a weak D match, TRBD2 (6 bases). Germline V gene lookup returns CDR1 SGHTA and CDR2 FQGNSA. The CDR3 has 16 residues. V dropped 1 base and J dropped 3 bases, with 13 bases sitting between them. The chain's CDR3 is CASSLVGGGNYNEQFF. CDR3 coding DNA: TGTGCCAGCAGCTTAGTGGGAGGAGGCAACTACAATGAGCAGTTCTTC.

On this clonotype: A much larger clone sits a single nucleotide away, making a read error possible. This chain joins TRBV10-3 and TRBJ1-5; 7 nucleotides align to TRBD1. CDR3 length: 15 residues. V lost 5 bases and J lost 3; bases outside the gene matches: 7. Germline CDR1 reads ENHRY; CDR2 reads SYGVKD. The CDR3 protein is CAISSWDSANQPQHF. The CDR3 DNA sequence: TGTGCCATCAGTTCCTGGGACAGCGCCAATCAGCCCCAGCATTTT.

This clonotype was recorded many times. The chain carries TRBV9 and TRBJ1-2, with D tentatively TRBD1 (5 bases). In germline, CDR1 is SGDLS, CDR2 YYNGEE. The CDR3 loop spans 15 amino acids. V was cut by 4 bases and J by 2 bases, with 15 bases left in between. The CDR3 DNA reads TGTGCCAGCAGCCTAGGGGAAGGGCGCAACTATGGCTACACCTTC. It yields the protein CASSLGEGRNYGYTF. Together with reference TRBV9 and TRBJ1-2, the CDR3 gives the full variable domain: DSGVTQTPKHLITATGQRVTLRCSPRSGDLSVYWYQQSLDQGLQFLIQYYNGEERAKGNILERFSAQQFPDLHSELNLSSLELGDSALYFCASSLGEGRNYGYTFGSGTRLTVV.

The chain employs TRBV5-8 and TRBJ2-1; TRBD2 agrees at 11 bases. The germline gives CDR1 SGHTS, CDR2 YDEGEE. V gave up 1 base and J gave up 0 bases; unmatched junction bases: 3. The CDR3 runs to 17 residues. CDR3 nucleotide sequence: TGTGCCAGCAGCTTGTTTACTAGCGGGAGCTCCTACAATGAGCAGTTCTTC. Protein product: CASSLFTSGSSYNEQFF.

This clonotype was seen many times. This rearrangement joins TRBV28 to TRBJ2-7, with TRBD1 matching 9 bases. V was pared by 6 bases and J by 9 bases, with 21 bases of the junction left unmatched. CDR3 length: 17 amino acids. Germline CDR1 is MDHEN and CDR2 is SYDVKM. The DNA of the CDR3 is TGTGCCAGCAGATTCCGGGACAGGGAGTTGGGGGGGGAATGGCAGTACTTC. Protein: CASRFRDRELGGEWQYF.